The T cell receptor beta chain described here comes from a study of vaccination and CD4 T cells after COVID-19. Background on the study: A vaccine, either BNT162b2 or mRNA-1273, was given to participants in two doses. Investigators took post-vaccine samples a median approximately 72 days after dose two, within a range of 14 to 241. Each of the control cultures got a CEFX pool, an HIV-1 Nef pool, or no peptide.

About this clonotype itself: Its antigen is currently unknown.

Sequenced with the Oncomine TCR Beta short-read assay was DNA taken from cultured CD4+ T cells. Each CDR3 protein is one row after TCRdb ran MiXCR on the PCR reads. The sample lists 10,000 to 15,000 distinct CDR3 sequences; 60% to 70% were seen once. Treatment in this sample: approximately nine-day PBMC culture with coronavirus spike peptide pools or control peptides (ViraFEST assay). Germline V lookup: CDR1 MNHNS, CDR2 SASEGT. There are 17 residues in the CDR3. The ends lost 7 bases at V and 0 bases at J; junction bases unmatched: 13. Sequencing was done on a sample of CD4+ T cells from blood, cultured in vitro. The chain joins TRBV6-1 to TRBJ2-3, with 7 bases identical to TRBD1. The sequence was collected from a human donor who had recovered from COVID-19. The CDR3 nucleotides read TGTGCCAGCACCGTCTCCGGGACAGATGAAAGCACAGATACGCAGTATTTT. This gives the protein CASTVSGTDESTDTQYF.